Reported below is one TCR beta chain. J gave up 2 bases and V 7 bases, and 12 bases lay outside the gene matches. This CDR3 contains 16 residues. From germline, CDR1 is MNHEY and CDR2 SVGEGT. Sequencing used immunoSEQ multiplex PCR; TCRdb keeps in-frame clones, though not all of them. Among 150,000 to 200,000 clones listed, 91% were seen once. The data stem from a study of control samples from healthy donors and cancer patients. This chain connects TRBV6-2 or TRBV6-3 to TRBJ2-3; 7 bases map to TRBD2. Sequenced: blood. This clonotype was obtained from a young woman in good health. The CDR3: CASTPIAGHLTDTQYF. CDR3 in DNA: TGTGCCAGCACCCCAATAGCGGGTCATCTCACAGATACGCAGTATTTT.